A single sample is the source of the 4 T cell receptor beta chains below, sequenced in a study of cytomegalovirus exposure and HLA in healthy donors. This PCR relied on a set of 60 Vbeta primers and 13 Jbeta primers. The data were produced by immunoSEQ multiplex PCR, yet TCRdb's version contains in-frame clones alone and is incomplete. Found here are more than 100,000 clones, approximately 78% of them singletons; the top ten hold 8.1%. Sequencing used PBMCs. Receptors were obtained from a woman between 45 and 60 years old in good health and CMV-seropositive.

There are a few counts of this clone. The chain is built from TRBV30 and TRBJ2-2; D might be TRBD2 (5 bases). Trimming took 1 base from V and 10 from J, leaving 7 bases between them. CDR1 is GTSNPN and CDR2 is SVGIG in the germline V gene (reference sequence). The CDR3 sequence is 11 residues long. CDR3 protein: CAWSGGLELFF. The CDR3 DNA sequence: TGTGCCTGGAGTGGCGGGTTGGAGCTGTTTTTT.

The chain recombines TRBV27 with TRBJ1-2, with D hard to call. Germline CDR1 is MNHEY and CDR2 is SMNVEV (reference sequence). The ends were cut back, 5 bases at V and 1 base at J, with 5 bases in the middle. The CDR3 is 12 amino acids. This CDR3 is CASSRDNYGYTF. In nucleotides, the CDR3 is TGTGCCAGCAGTCGCGATAACTATGGCTACACCTTC.

This clone was detected once. This chain joins TRBV2 and TRBJ2-7; D perhaps matches TRBD2 (6 bases). Germline CDR1 SNHLY, CDR2 FYNNEI. Trimming took 8 bases from V and 0 from J, leaving 20 bases between them. The CDR3 is 16 amino acids. The CDR3 loop is CASAYQLGRGSYEQYF. CDR3 in DNA: TGTGCCAGCGCCTACCAACTTGGGCGGGGCTCCTACGAGCAGTACTTC.

This clone was recorded a few times. The rearrangement links TRBV30 to TRBJ2-3; 16 nucleotides line up with TRBD2. This CDR3 has 15 residues. V gave up 7 bases and J gave up 0 bases; unmatched junction bases: 1. Germline lookup yields CDR1 GTSNPN and CDR2 SVGIG (reference sequence). The CDR3 protein is CALGLAGGSTDTQYF. As DNA, the CDR3 is TGTGCCTTGGGACTAGCGGGGGGGAGCACAGATACGCAGTATTTT.